This T cell receptor beta chain was documented in a study of CXCR3-negative and CXCR3-positive naive CD8 T cells. This CDR3 comprises 14 residues. Germline loops: CDR1 LGHNT, CDR2 FRNRAP. 5' RACE that incorporated UMI labels was used to prepare the TRB cDNA libraries. One entry per CDR3 protein, without DNA, is what TCRdb gives after re-calling the 5' RACE reads. This sample's table reports about 40,000 distinct CDR3 sequences. What was sequenced was memory CD8+ T cells from blood. The rearrangement uses TRBV12-5 and TRBJ2-1; TCRdb outputs TRBD2, but without DNA this stays unchecked. The sequence was obtained from a human donor in good health. Some clones in this sample may be carry-over from other donors' samples. The CDR3 region is CASGHTSATNEQFF.